Each of the 20 T cell receptor beta chains below was sequenced from the same sample in a study of PD-1 blockade in mismatch repair-deficient tumors. Assay: immunoSEQ multiplex PCR; the TCRdb copy retains only in-frame clones and omits some. The sample records some 84,000 clones, 81% being singletons. The sequencing here drew on peripheral blood, taken 12 weeks after starting pembrolizumab. These receptors were taken from an adult with mismatch repair-deficient cancer.

J is TRBJ2-5 and V is TRBV18; tentatively, D is TRBD2 (6 bases). Trimming cost V 6 bases and J 1 base, with 18 bases left between them. CDR1 is KGHSH and CDR2 is LQKENI in the germline V gene. This CDR3 spans 16 amino acids. CDR3 amino acids: CASSLGGSPRQETQYF. The CDR3 coding sequence is TGTGCCAGCTCTCTGGGGGGAAGCCCACGCCAAGAGACCCAGTACTTC.

V gene TRBV7-2 combines with J gene TRBJ2-3, with no clear D. The CDR3 totals 13 residues. V lost 5 bases to trimming and J lost 5 bases, with 11 bases between them. Looked up from germline, CDR1 is SGHTA and CDR2 is FQGNSA. CDR3 sequence reads: CASSTRPGDTQYF. As DNA, the CDR3 is TGTGCCAGCAGCACAAGGCCGGGAGATACGCAGTATTTT.

The chain recombines TRBV29-1 with TRBJ2-3; D not resolved. The germline V gene has CDR1 SQVTM and CDR2 ANQGSEA. This CDR3 has 15 residues. The ends were cut back, 6 bases at V and 0 bases at J, with 16 bases in the middle. CDR3 DNA sequence: TGCAGCGTGGGCCCCCGTCTACAGAGCACAGATACGCAGTATTTT. It yields the protein CSVGPRLQSTDTQYF.

The chain carries TRBV2 and TRBJ1-1; perhaps TRBD1 as D (6 bases). The V end lost 5 bases, the J end lost 0 bases, and 7 bases lay between the germline ends. The CDR3 totals 13 residues. The germline V gene has CDR1 SNHLY and CDR2 FYNNEI. CDR3 residues: CASSQGLNTEAFF. The CDR3 nucleotides read TGTGCCAGCAGTCAGGGGTTGAACACTGAAGCTTTCTTT.

J is TRBJ1-3 and V is TRBV27; D is possibly TRBD1 (5 bases). Trimming took 9 bases from V and 0 from J, leaving 12 bases between them. CDR3 length: 14 amino acids. Germline V gene sequence: CDR1 MNHEY, CDR2 SMNVEV (reference sequence). In DNA form, the CDR3 reads TGTGCCAGTAGAGGACATCTCTCTGGAAACACCATATATTTT. Residues: CASRGHLSGNTIYF.

The rearrangement uses TRBV2 and TRBJ2-7; no reliable D call. The CDR3 loop spans 11 amino acids. V was trimmed by 3 bases and J by 4 bases, leaving 4 bases between them. The germline CDR1 and CDR2 sequences are SNHLY and FYNNEI. CDR3 sequence reads: CASSDSYEQYF. The CDR3, as DNA: TGTGCCAGCAGTGACAGTTACGAGCAGTACTTC.

This chain connects TRBV21-1 to TRBJ1-2; TRBD1, the table's D call, was not compared with the DNA. TRBV21-1 constitutes a pseudogene. This CDR3 is 14 amino acids long. CDR3 nucleotides: TGTGCCAGCTCCGCTTGGACAGGGAATTATGGCTACACCTTC. Encoded protein: CASSAWTGNYGYTF.

J is TRBJ1-1 and V is TRBV7-2; D unclear. The CDR3 consists of 13 residues. The V gene lost 5 bases and the J gene lost 0 bases, with 7 bases spanning the gap. Germline CDR1 SGHTA, CDR2 FQGNSA. The CDR3 nucleotides are TGTGCCAGCAGCGAGACACTGAACACTGAAGCTTTCTTT. It is translated as CASSETLNTEAFF.

The V call is TRBV6-6, the J call TRBJ1-2; D possibly corresponds to TRBD1 (5 bases). This CDR3 is built from 16 residues. Germline CDR1 is MNHNY and CDR2 is SVGAGI (reference sequence). The V and J ends lost 6 bases and 8 bases respectively, with 25 bases between them. The CDR3 DNA is TGTGCCAGCAGAACACACGTCCCGGGACCGGTTAAGGGCTACACCTTC. It is translated as CASRTHVPGPVKGYTF.

This chain connects TRBV30 to TRBJ1-5, with D maybe TRBD1 (6 bases). V lost 0 bases to trimming and J lost 2 bases, with 11 bases between them. This CDR3 is 15 amino acids long. The germline CDR1 and CDR2 sequences are GTSNPN and SVGIG (reference sequence). The CDR3 region has the DNA TGTGCCTGGAGTGTTCAGACAGGCGGCAATCAGCCCCAGCATTTT. It specifies CAWSVQTGGNQPQHF.

This clone appeared a single time. J is TRBJ2-3 and V is TRBV29-1; D gene uncertain. V was cut by 4 bases and J by 4 bases, with 6 bases left in between. There are 11 residues in the CDR3. CDR1 and CDR2 from the germline V gene are SQVTM and ANQGSEA. Here the CDR3 reads CSVVPSDTQYF. In nucleotides, the CDR3 is TGCAGCGTTGTCCCATCAGATACGCAGTATTTT.

The rearrangement joins TRBV5-5 to TRBJ1-2, with a possible D match to TRBD1 (5 bases). Trimming stripped 4 bases from V and 3 bases from J, with 16 bases between. Germline CDR1 reads SGHKS; CDR2 reads YYEKEE (reference sequence). This CDR3 is 15 amino acids long. The CDR3 coding sequence is TGTGCCAGCAGCCTCCTCGGGGACGGAGACTATGGCTACACCTTC. The encoded protein is CASSLLGDGDYGYTF.

The chain combines TRBV13 with TRBJ2-3; TRBD1 might be the D (5 bases). CDR1 and CDR2 from the germline V gene are PRHDT and FYEKMQ (reference sequence). CDR3 length: 17 residues. The V gene lost 4 bases and the J gene lost 2 bases, with 19 bases spanning the gap. The CDR3 region is CASSSGAFRQATDTQYF. Here the CDR3 DNA reads TGTGCCAGCAGCTCTGGGGCGTTTCGACAAGCCACAGATACGCAGTATTTT.

V usage is TRBV15 and J usage is TRBJ1-4; no firm D call. Trimming removed 1 base at V and 8 bases at J, with 14 bases between. The CDR3 loop spans 15 amino acids. Germline CDR1 and CDR2: LNHNV and YYDKDF (reference sequence). The CDR3 is CATSRVTKGGEKLFF. CDR3 sequence (DNA): TGTGCCACCAGCAGAGTAACTAAGGGAGGAGAAAAACTGTTTTTT.

The chain employs TRBV30 and TRBJ1-1; unclear D gene. V was pared by 1 base and J by 7 bases, with 10 bases between. CDR3 length: 12 residues. In germline, CDR1 is GTSNPN, CDR2 SVGIG (reference sequence). The CDR3 coding sequence is TGTGCCTGGAGTGGAATGGAGTATGAAGCTTTCTTT. It encodes CAWSGMEYEAFF.

The chain employs TRBV14 and TRBJ2-1, with D perhaps TRBD2 (6 bases). Looked up from germline, CDR1 is SGHDN and CDR2 is FVKESK. The V and J ends lost 0 bases and 15 bases respectively, with 21 bases between them. The CDR3 has 15 residues. CDR3 in amino acids: CASSQDRRGGQGTFF. The CDR3 DNA reads TGTGCCAGCAGCCAAGATAGGAGAGGAGGGCAGGGTACGTTCTTC.

The V and J genes are TRBV4-3 and TRBJ2-2, with 7 bases fitting TRBD2. Trimming took 0 bases from V and 1 from J; bases not matched to a gene: 2. The CDR3 has 16 residues. Per germline, CDR1 LGHNA and CDR2 YSLEER. The CDR3 DNA follows: TGCGCCAGCAGCCAAGAAGCGGGAAGGAACACCGGGGAGCTGTTTTTT. The encoded protein is CASSQEAGRNTGELFF.

This clone was counted only a few times. V gene TRBV29-1 combines with J gene TRBJ1-3; D ambiguous. Trimming removed 7 bases at V and 0 bases at J, with 10 bases between. This CDR3 comprises 13 residues. The germline gives CDR1 SQVTM, CDR2 ANQGSEA. CDR3 in DNA: TGCAGCGGTATCCTAAGCTCTGGAAACACCATATATTTT. Protein: CSGILSSGNTIYF.

V is TRBV18 and J is TRBJ2-7; D is unclear. This CDR3 is built from 12 residues. V lost 5 bases, J lost 5 bases, and 10 bases lay in between. Germline V gives CDR1 KGHSH, CDR2 LQKENI. CDR3 sequence (DNA): TGTGCCAGCTCATCGTCCGGCGACGAGCAGTACTTC. Its translation: CASSSSGDEQYF.

The V gene is TRBV5-6, the J gene TRBJ2-7; possibly TRBD1 for D (5 bases). Trimming left V 3 bases short and J 6 bases short, with 10 bases between. Germline V CDR1 and CDR2: SGHDT, YYEEEE. The CDR3 has 12 residues. In DNA form, the CDR3 reads TGTGCCAGCAGCTACCAGGGTTCCGAGCAGTACTTC. It is translated as CASSYQGSEQYF.